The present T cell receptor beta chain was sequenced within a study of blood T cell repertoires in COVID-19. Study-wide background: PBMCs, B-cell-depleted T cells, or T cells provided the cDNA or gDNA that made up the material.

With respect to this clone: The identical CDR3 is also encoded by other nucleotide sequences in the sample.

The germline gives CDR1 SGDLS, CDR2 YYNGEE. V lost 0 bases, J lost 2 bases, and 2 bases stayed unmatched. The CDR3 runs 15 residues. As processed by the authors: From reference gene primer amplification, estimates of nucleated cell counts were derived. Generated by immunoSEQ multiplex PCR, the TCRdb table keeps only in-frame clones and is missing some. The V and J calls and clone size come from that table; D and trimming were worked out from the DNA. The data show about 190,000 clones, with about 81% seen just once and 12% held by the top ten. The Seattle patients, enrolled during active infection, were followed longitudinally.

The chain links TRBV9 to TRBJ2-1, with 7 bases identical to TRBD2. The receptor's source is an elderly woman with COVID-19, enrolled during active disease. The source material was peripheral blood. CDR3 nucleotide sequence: TGTGCCAGCAGCGTAGGGGCGGGGGCCTACAATGAGCAGTTCTTC. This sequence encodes CASSVGAGAYNEQFF.